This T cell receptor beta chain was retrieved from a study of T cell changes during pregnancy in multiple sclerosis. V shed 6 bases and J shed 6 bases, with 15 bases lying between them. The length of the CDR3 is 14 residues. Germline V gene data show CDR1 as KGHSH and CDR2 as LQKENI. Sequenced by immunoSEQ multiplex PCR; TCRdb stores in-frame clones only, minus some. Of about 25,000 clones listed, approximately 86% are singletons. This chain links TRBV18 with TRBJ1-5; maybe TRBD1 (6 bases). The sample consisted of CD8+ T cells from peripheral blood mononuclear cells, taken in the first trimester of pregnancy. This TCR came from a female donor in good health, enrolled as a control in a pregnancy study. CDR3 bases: TGTGCCAGCTCCCGAGGGGGTGTAGGTCAGCCCCAGCATTTT. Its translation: CASSRGGVGQPQHF.